The 5 T cell receptor beta chains given below trace back to one sample, sequenced in a study of spatial heterogeneity in lung cancer. TCRdb reprocessed the 5' RACE reads via MiXCR and lists one record per CDR3 protein. The sample comprises under 13,000 distinct CDR3 sequences, approximately 25% of which are singletons, and roughly 30% rests with the top ten. Time point of the sample: sample taken at primary tumor resection. Unsorted tumor, nontumor lung tissue or cryopreserved PBMC supplied the whole RNA. The input for sequencing was PBMCs, taken at surgery. All receptors come from a female donor with early-stage non-small cell lung cancer.

This clonotype has more than one count but fewer than ten. J is TRBJ1-6 and V is TRBV6-1, with a possible D match to TRBD1 (5 bases). Between the trimmed V and J ends, which lost 3 bases and 11 bases, there was a span of 11 bases. Per germline, CDR1 MNHNS and CDR2 SASEGT. The CDR3 length is 13 residues. CDR3 coding DNA: TGTGCCAGCAGTGAGGGGCGGGGGACACCCCTCCACTTT. This sequence encodes CASSEGRGTPLHF.

This clonotype ranks as medium-sized. This chain joins TRBV30 and TRBJ2-1; D is unclear. Germline assignment: CDR1 GTSNPN and CDR2 SVGIG (reference sequence). The CDR3 length is 15 residues. The V gene lost 0 bases and the J gene lost 6 bases, with 15 bases spanning the gap. For the CDR3, the DNA is TGTGCCTGGAGTGTAGAGGCGACGTGGCTCAATGAGCAGTTCTTC. This translates into CAWSVEATWLNEQFF.

The gene calls are TRBV5-4 and TRBJ2-3, with 8 positions matching TRBD2. CDR1 SGHNT and CDR2 YYREEE come from the germline V gene (reference sequence). This CDR3 has 14 amino acids. The ends lost 7 bases at V and 6 bases at J; junction bases unmatched: 10. The CDR3 sequence: CASSSGGVGDTQYF. DNA for the CDR3: TGTGCCAGCTCCTCGGGAGGGGTAGGGGATACGCAGTATTTT. The whole variable domain, filled in from reference TRBV5-4 and TRBJ2-3, reads ETGVTQSPTHLIKTRGQQVTLRCSSQSGHNTVSWYQQALGQGPQFIFQYYREEENGRGNFPPRFSGLQFPNYSSELNVNALELDDSALYLCASSSGGVGDTQYFGPGTRLTVL.

This clonotype was detected only a few times. V is TRBV15 and J is TRBJ2-5; perhaps D is TRBD1 or TRBD2 (5 bases each). The CDR3 spans 12 residues. CDR1 LNHNV and CDR2 YYDKDF come from the germline V gene (reference sequence). The V and J ends lost 0 bases and 13 bases respectively, with 12 bases between them. CDR3 protein: CATSRDQTGTYF. The CDR3 bases are TGTGCCACCAGCAGAGACCAAACCGGGACGTACTTC.

V usage is TRBV3-1 and J usage is TRBJ2-7; 10 bases map to TRBD2. The CDR3 loop spans 18 amino acids. In germline, CDR1 is LGHDT, CDR2 YNNKEL (reference sequence). Trimming removed 1 base from V and 4 bases from J; junction bases left unmatched: 13. In DNA form, the CDR3 reads TGTGCCAGCAGCCAAGGGCTAGCGGGAGATTTAGTCGGGTACGAGCAGTACTTC. Translation gives CASSQGLAGDLVGYEQYF.